These 9 T cell receptor beta chains share one sample of origin, sequenced in a study of blood T cell repertoires in COVID-19. Repertoires were generated with immunoSEQ multiplex PCR, while TCRdb's copy carries only in-frame clones and drops some. The profile shows fewer than 250,000 clones, approximately 87% of them singletons. Sequencing was done on a sample of peripheral blood. The receptors were gathered from a woman in her 70s with active or convalescent COVID-19.

The chain carries TRBV5-1 and TRBJ2-7; no clear D. CDR3 length: 14 amino acids. V lost 0 bases and J lost 0, with 7 bases in between. Looked up from germline, CDR1 is SGHRS and CDR2 is YFSETQ. CDR3: CASSLGPSSYEQYF. In DNA, the CDR3 is TGCGCCAGCAGCTTGGGGCCAAGCTCCTACGAGCAGTACTTC.

This sequence joins TRBV6-6 and TRBJ2-3, with 8 positions matching TRBD2. V shed 4 bases and J 3 bases; nucleotides not matched to a gene: 0. Germline V gives CDR1 MNHNY, CDR2 SVGAGI (reference sequence). There are 13 residues in the CDR3. CDR3 DNA: TGTGCCAGCAGTTCTAGCGGGACAGATACGCAGTATTTT. Protein product: CASSSSGTDTQYF.

The chain is built from TRBV11-2 and TRBJ1-4; 9 bases agree with TRBD1. CDR3 length equals 14 residues. Germline CDR1 is SGHAT and CDR2 is FQNNGV. The trim removed 5 bases at V and 7 bases at J, leaving 5 bases unmatched. The CDR3 DNA reads TGTGCCAGCAGCAGGGACAGGGTCGCTGAAAAACTGTTTTTT. Translating it yields CASSRDRVAEKLFF.

Remarks on this clone: Sequence at one end of the junction differs from germline and may be a read error. The V gene is TRBV28, the J gene TRBJ1-3; TRBD1 matches at 7 bases. Germline CDR1 and CDR2: MDHEN and SYDVKM. The CDR3 loop spans 16 amino acids. The CDR3 DNA reads as TGTGCCAGCAGCTCCTACGGAAGGGACAGAGTCCAAATCCTCCTATTT. This encodes CASSSYGRDRVQILLF.

The sample holds a few counts of this clone. V usage is TRBV7-2 and J usage is TRBJ2-7; 9 bases match TRBD1. Germline V gene sequence: CDR1 SGHTA, CDR2 FQGNSA. This CDR3 contains 15 residues. V was clipped by 5 bases and J by 2 bases; unmatched bases: 7. The DNA for the CDR3 is TGTGCCAGCAGCCCTCGGACAGGGGCGGCCTACGAGCAGTACTTC. This gives the protein CASSPRTGAAYEQYF.

The genes are TRBV11-2 and TRBJ2-7; D is uncertain. The CDR3 runs to 14 residues. The V and J ends lost 5 bases and 3 bases respectively, with 14 bases between them. The V gene's germline CDR1 is SGHAT and CDR2 FQNNGV. The CDR3 reads CASSVAPEDYEQYF. The CDR3 DNA follows: TGTGCCAGCAGCGTAGCCCCCGAGGACTACGAGCAGTACTTC.

The V call is TRBV21-1, the J call TRBJ1-2. TRBV21-1 is an annotated pseudogene. This CDR3 is 16 amino acids long. As DNA, the CDR3 is TGTGCCAGCAGCCCCGGGGGGGGACAGAGGGCACACGGCTACACCTTC. This gives the protein CASSPGGGQRAHGYTF.

This clone was seen only a few times. The V call is TRBV27, the J call TRBJ1-6; 9 bases line up with TRBD1. The CDR3 is 16 residues long. V lost 2 bases, J lost 6 bases, and 5 bases stayed unmatched. Germline loops: CDR1 MNHEY, CDR2 SMNVEV (reference sequence). CDR3 residues: CASSLRDRVFNSPLHF. In DNA form, the CDR3 reads TGTGCCAGCAGTTTAAGGGACAGGGTTTTTAATTCACCCCTCCACTTT.

This clone appeared a few times. The chain carries TRBV14 and TRBJ1-1; D remains ambiguous. Per germline, CDR1 SGHDN and CDR2 FVKESK. This CDR3 has 15 residues. V was pared by 0 bases and J by 0 bases, with 8 bases between. This CDR3 is CASSQDSAVNTEAFF. The CDR3 coding sequence is TGTGCCAGCAGCCAAGATAGTGCCGTGAACACTGAAGCTTTCTTT.